Listed below are T cell receptor beta chains from one sample, sequenced in a study of OX40 agonist ivuxolimab in advanced cancers. Clones were sequenced by immunoSEQ multiplex PCR, and TCRdb holds only the in-frame ones, with some missing. The sample consists of tens of thousands of clones, around 92% of them appearing once. The sample consisted of CD4+ or CD8+ T cells sorted from blood, taken in a trial of the OX40 agonist ivuxolimab. These receptors originate from an adult with an advanced solid tumor such as melanoma, head and neck, liver or kidney cancer. Each CDR3 is given with its conserved first and last residue. D genes are given only for firm matches. Rows may omit the clone size; those that give it use once, few, many or a size class.

-	TRBV5-1	TRBJ2-1	TRBD2	CASSLDRGGRADEQFF	TGCGCCAGCAGCTTGGATCGGGGCGGGAGGGCCGATGAGCAGTTCTTC
-	TRBV27	TRBJ2-1	-	CASSFLPLSYNEQFF	TGTGCCAGCAGTTTCCTACCGCTTTCCTACAATGAGCAGTTCTTC
-	TRBV30	TRBJ2-4	-	CAWLQGIQYF	TGTGCCTGGCTTCAAGGCATTCAGTACTTC
once	TRBV7-9	TRBJ1-2	TRBD1	CASSPRDRGLGGYTF	TGTGCCAGCAGCCCCCGGGACAGGGGGCTCGGTGGCTACACCTTC
-	TRBV19	TRBJ1-2	-	CASSIGRGMNYGYTF	TGTGCCAGTAGTATAGGGAGAGGGATGAACTATGGCTACACCTTC
-	TRBV2	TRBJ1-1	TRBD1	CASSAWTGNTEAFF	TGTGCCAGCAGTGCCTGGACAGGGAATACTGAAGCTTTCTTT
-	TRBV5-1	TRBJ1-2	TRBD1	CASSWGTGGYGYTF	TGCGCCAGCAGCTGGGGGACAGGGGGATATGGCTACACCTTC
-	TRBV6-1	TRBJ1-5	TRBD1	CASTWTGSNQPQHF	TGTGCCAGCACTTGGACAGGCAGCAATCAGCCCCAGCATTTT
-	TRBV7-3	TRBJ2-3	TRBD1	CASSSQGGTDTQYF	TGTGCCAGCAGCTCCCAGGGGGGCACAGATACGCAGTATTTT
-	TRBV7-2	TRBJ1-4	TRBD1	CASSLRPAGTGVEKLFF	TGTGCCAGCAGCTTAAGGCCCGCCGGGACAGGGGTTGAAAAACTGTTTTTT
-	TRBV6-6	TRBJ1-5	-	CASSYMEENQPQHF	TGTGCCAGCAGTTACATGGAGGAGAATCAGCCCCAGCATTTT
-	TRBV7-9	TRBJ2-4	-	CASSLDWGRGDRNIQYF	TGTGCCAGCAGCTTAGACTGGGGCAGGGGGGATAGAAACATTCAGTACTTC
once	TRBV5-1	TRBJ2-7	TRBD2	CASSFPPGTSGTYEQYF	TGCGCCAGCAGCTTTCCCCCCGGGACTAGCGGGACCTACGAGCAGTACTTC
-	TRBV19	TRBJ1-3	TRBD1	CASISGRDRVSRGNTIYF	TGTGCCAGTATCTCTGGTCGGGACAGGGTTTCACGTGGAAACACCATATATTTT
-	TRBV7-3	TRBJ2-5	TRBD1	CASSPQGGSKETQYF	TGTGCCAGCAGCCCACAGGGGGGCTCCAAAGAGACCCAGTACTTC
-	TRBV4-1	TRBJ1-5	-	CASSQEVGPYQPQHF	TGCGCCAGCAGCCAAGAGGTCGGTCCATATCAGCCCCAGCATTTT
-	TRBV5-4	TRBJ2-1	TRBD1	CASSTLTGGKHNEQFF	TGTGCCAGCAGCACCCTGACAGGGGGCAAACACAATGAGCAGTTCTTC
-	TRBV6-1	TRBJ1-3	-	CASPVQGSGNTIYF	TGTGCCAGCCCTGTCCAGGGCTCTGGAAACACCATATATTTT
-	TRBV7-9	TRBJ2-2	TRBD2	CASSRPSGPSPNTGELFF	TGTGCCAGCAGCCGTCCTAGCGGACCCTCTCCGAACACCGGGGAGCTGTTTTTT
-	TRBV19	TRBJ2-3	TRBD1	CASSTQGASTDTQYF	TGTGCCAGTAGTACCCAGGGGGCTAGCACAGATACGCAGTATTTT
few	TRBV5-1	TRBJ1-2	TRBD1	CASSYTGTGGYGYTF	TGCGCCAGCAGCTATACCGGGACAGGGGGCTATGGCTACACCTTC
-	TRBV19	TRBJ2-7	-	CASSTTGSTYEQYF	TGTGCCAGTAGTACGACAGGAAGCACCTACGAGCAGTACTTC
-	TRBV9	TRBJ1-1	-	CASSLLQGSGTEAFF	TGTGCCAGCAGTCTCTTACAGGGATCGGGCACTGAAGCTTTCTTT
-	TRBV30	TRBJ2-1	-	CAWRRGAGTYNEQFF	TGTGCCTGGAGGAGGGGGGCTGGTACTTACAATGAGCAGTTCTTC
-	TRBV6-6	TRBJ2-5	TRBD1	CASSSSGTGKETQYF	TGTGCCAGCAGTTCCTCAGGGACAGGGAAAGAGACCCAGTACTTC
-	TRBV6-1	TRBJ2-7	TRBD1	CATRRPGTGGYEQYF	TGTGCCACCAGGCGTCCCGGGACAGGGGGCTACGAGCAGTACTTC
once	TRBV5-4	TRBJ1-2	-	CASSLAQGVDGYTF	TGTGCCAGCAGCTTGGCGCAGGGCGTGGATGGCTACACCTTC
-	TRBV5-1	TRBJ1-3	TRBD1	CASSLGGQISGNTIYF	TGCGCCAGCAGCTTGGGGGGACAGATCTCTGGAAACACCATATATTTT
few	TRBV4-1	TRBJ1-2	TRBD1	CASSQRGTGGYGYTF	TGCGCCAGCAGCCAGAGAGGGACAGGGGGTTATGGCTACACCTTC
-	TRBV28	TRBJ1-5	TRBD1	CASSLLGTGGVYSNQPQHF	TGTGCCAGCAGTTTATTAGGGACAGGGGGCGTATATAGCAATCAGCCCCAGCATTTT
-	TRBV6-1	TRBJ1-2	-	CASTTADGYGYTF	TGTGCCAGCACTACGGCCGACGGCTATGGCTACACCTTC
-	TRBV5-4	TRBJ2-5	-	CASSFRWDPLGQETQYF	TGTGCCAGCAGCTTTAGGTGGGATCCTCTGGGGCAAGAGACCCAGTACTTC
once	TRBV19	TRBJ1-1	-	CASRGAGSTEAFF	TGTGCCAGTAGAGGGGCAGGGAGCACTGAAGCTTTCTTT
-	TRBV13	TRBJ2-2	TRBD1	CASSLRRDSLTGELFF	TGTGCCAGCAGCTTACGCCGGGACAGCTTAACCGGGGAGCTGTTTTTT
-	TRBV2	TRBJ2-3	TRBD1	CASRTGAQDTQYF	TGTGCCAGCAGGACAGGGGCCCAAGATACGCAGTATTTT
-	TRBV6-6	TRBJ2-7	-	CASRVGGPAYEQYF	TGTGCCAGCAGGGTTGGAGGGCCCGCCTACGAGCAGTACTTC
-	TRBV28	TRBJ2-5	-	CASSLYREQETQYF	TGTGCCAGCAGTTTATACCGGGAACAAGAGACCCAGTACTTC
-	TRBV7-3	TRBJ2-3	TRBD2	CASSLLGLAGGLTDTQYF	TGTGCCAGCAGCTTGCTGGGACTAGCGGGAGGGCTTACAGATACGCAGTATTTT
-	TRBV4-1	TRBJ2-4	-	CASSQSWGRAKNIQYF	TGCGCCAGCAGCCAGAGTTGGGGACGGGCCAAAAACATTCAGTACTTC
-	TRBV7-3	TRBJ2-2	-	CASSLTSGELFF	TGTGCCAGCAGCTTAACGAGTGGGGAGCTGTTTTTT
-	TRBV9	TRBJ2-3	TRBD2	CASSSRLAGVAADTQYF	TGTGCCAGCAGCTCTCGACTAGCGGGAGTAGCTGCAGATACGCAGTATTTT
once	TRBV5-1	TRBJ2-7	-	CASSLAVGGSYEQYF	TGCGCCAGCAGCTTGGCCGTCGGGGGCTCCTACGAGCAGTACTTC
-	TRBV6-5	TRBJ2-7	TRBD2	CASSSSGPSYEQYF	TGCGCCAGCAGCTCTAGCGGCCCTTCCTACGAGCAGTACTTC